This TCR beta chain was identified during a study of blood T cell repertoires in COVID-19 (dated by TCRdb to between 2020 and 2021). Looking at the study overall: Samples covering the acute and convalescent phases of COVID-19 were provided by collaborators in the United States, Italy and Spain. The material from the prospective study consisted of cDNA or gDNA derived from T cells, B-cell-depleted T cells, or PBMCs. The dataset comprised deeply sampled blood TCRbeta repertoires from subjects exposed to, actively infected with, or recovered from COVID-19. The repertoires were released in a freely available public database meant as a resource for research on the immune response to SARS-CoV-2. Samples were obtained from the ongoing ImmuneRACE study (first 160 participants) and from some 1,300 subjects provided by 6 global collaborators. Sample metadata almost always included a de-identified subject ID, COVID-19 status, age in years and sex. Where available, HLA class I and class II types were taken from metadata supplied by the sample provider and were not determined by assay-based typing.

Another Seattle source contributed samples from volunteer blood donors who had recovered from COVID-19. The collaborating institutions used their own protocols to collect whole blood in K2EDTA tubes. For TCRbeta analysis, collaborator samples were shipped as frozen whole blood, as isolated PBMCs, or as DNA extracted from either sample type. The CDR3 sequence holds 13 residues, the cysteine and phenylalanine included. Only the CDR3 region is kept as DNA, spanning 39 bases read in frame from base 1. At the junction V is shortened by 3 bases and J by 5 bases, with 11 bases in between. Based on the germline V gene, the CDR1 and CDR2 sequences are SQVTM and ANQGSEA. TCRbeta CDR3 regions were amplified from genomic DNA by means of the immunoSEQ Assay, a bias-controlled multiplex PCR. As for how the authors treated the data: The number of nucleated cells in each sample was estimated from the amplification of reference gene primers within the assay. To quantify the absolute abundance of each unique TCRbeta CDR3 rearrangement, sequence reads were collapsed and filtered. For each sample, productive Simpson clonality was calculated as the square root of Simpson's diversity index across productive rearrangements. TCRdb obtained this table from immuneACCESS and retained in-frame rearrangements with V and J assigned. These tables miss some clones; where compared with another copy, unresolved V genes account for less than half of the shortfall, and the remainder is unexplained. V and J calls and clone size are copied from that table; D and trimming were computed from the DNA. The sample table records around 260,000 clones; approximately 88% of these occur just once. The ten largest clones add up to 0.85% to 0.95% of the sample.

About this clone itself: Which antigen it targets is not known. Per-base qualities were not stored, and no clone one base away is much larger.

The investigation overall reported the following: The quantity of clinical and demographic metadata differed by source and by participant and was supplied without curation.

The sample taken for sequencing was peripheral blood. This sequence was found in a woman aged 40 to 49 who had recovered from COVID-19. The sequence links TRBV29-1 to TRBJ2-1, with the D gene not confidently named. In nucleotides, the sequence is TGCAGCGTTGATTCCCGCGCGAACAATGAGCAGTTCTTC. Its translation is CSVDSRANNEQFF.